Following are 18 T cell receptor beta chains from one sample sequenced in a study of cytomegalovirus exposure and HLA in healthy donors. The study ran its PCR with 60 Vbeta and 13 Jbeta primers. Sequenced by immunoSEQ multiplex PCR; TCRdb stores in-frame clones only, minus some. The table shows 150,000 to 200,000 clones, with about 80% occurring only once. Source material: PBMCs. These receptors all stem from a woman between 25 and 40 years old in good health and CMV-seronegative.

This clone has just a few counts. The genes are TRBV5-6 and TRBJ1-3; no clear D. The CDR3 contains 13 residues. CDR1 and CDR2 (germline): SGHDT, YYEEEE. Trimming removed 2 bases from V and 3 bases from J, with 6 bases in between. The CDR3 region is CASSFSGGNTIYF. CDR3 DNA sequence: TGTGCCAGCAGCTTTTCCGGTGGAAACACCATATATTTT.

This chain joins TRBV27 and TRBJ1-2; D remains unclear. Germline V gene lookup returns CDR1 MNHEY and CDR2 SMNVEV (reference sequence). CDR3 length: 15 residues. V lost 1 base, J lost 1 base, and 10 bases lay in between. CDR3 nucleotide sequence: TGTGCCAGCAGTTTATTTGGAACTAGTAACTATGGCTACACCTTC. As protein: CASSLFGTSNYGYTF.

This clone was seen a single time. This chain uses TRBV5-1 with TRBJ2-2; 16 nucleotides line up with TRBD2. This CDR3 region has 18 residues. CDR1 and CDR2 from the germline V gene are SGHRS and YFSETQ. V lost 3 bases, J lost 4 bases, and 6 bases stayed unmatched. The CDR3: CASSSGLAGGRGTGELFF. The CDR3 nucleotides are TGCGCCAGCAGCTCGGGACTAGCGGGGGGGCGCGGCACCGGGGAGCTGTTTTTT.

The chain uses TRBV9 and TRBJ2-5, with TRBD2 as a possible D gene (5 bases). Trimming took 0 bases from V and 4 from J, leaving 7 bases between them. Germline V lookup: CDR1 SGDLS, CDR2 YYNGEE. This CDR3 is 13 amino acids long. The CDR3 is CASSVAEGETQYF. The CDR3 DNA reads TGTGCCAGCAGCGTAGCTGAGGGAGAGACCCAGTACTTC.

The genes are TRBV28 and TRBJ2-7; TRBD2 matches 10 bases. The J segment lost 3 bases and the V segment lost 3 bases, leaving 32 bases of the junction unmatched. The CDR3 covers 24 residues. Germline assignment: CDR1 MDHEN and CDR2 SYDVKM. The CDR3 here is CASSFWDISGTSDLLPEDFYEQYF. CDR3 nucleotides: TGTGCCAGCAGTTTTTGGGACATATCCGGGACTAGCGACTTACTTCCCGAAGATTTCTACGAGCAGTACTTC.

The rearrangement uses TRBV18 and TRBJ2-7, with D possibly TRBD2 on 6 matching bases. The V end lost 8 bases, the J end lost 6 bases, and 20 bases lay between the germline ends. Germline CDR1 and CDR2: KGHSH and LQKENI. The CDR3 has 14 residues. The CDR3 spells CASHRVGGPGEQYF. The CDR3 DNA follows: TGTGCCAGCCACCGCGTGGGGGGTCCGGGCGAGCAGTACTTC. Full variable domain (remainder filled in from reference TRBV18 and TRBJ2-7): NAGVMQNPRHLVRRRGQEARLRCSPMKGHSHVYWYRQLPEEGLKFMVYLQKENIIDESGMPKERFSAEFPKEGPSILRIQQVVRGDSAAYFCASHRVGGPGEQYFGPGTRLTVT.

The V gene is TRBV27, the J gene TRBJ1-3; D is unclear. The V end was cut by 3 bases, the J end by 0 bases, with 9 bases between. Germline values: CDR1 MNHEY, CDR2 SMNVEV (reference sequence). CDR3 size: 15 residues. CDR3 sequence (DNA): TGTGCCAGCAGTTTCATCCCTATCTCTGGAAACACCATATATTTT. It specifies CASSFIPISGNTIYF.

The chain has TRBV2 and TRBJ1-4; D ambiguous. This CDR3 region has 15 residues. Trimming took 6 bases from V and 0 from J, leaving 11 bases between them. Per germline, CDR1 SNHLY and CDR2 FYNNEI. The CDR3: CASSVAAATNEKLFF. DNA of the CDR3: TGTGCCAGCAGCGTCGCGGCAGCAACTAATGAAAAACTGTTTTTT. The whole variable domain, remainder taken from reference TRBV2 and TRBJ1-4, is EPEVTQTPSHQVTQMGQEVILRCVPISNHLYFYWYRQILGQKVEFLVSFYNNEISEKSEIFDDQFSVERPDGSNFTLKIRSTKLEDSAMYFCASSVAAATNEKLFFGSGTQLSVL.

The rearrangement links TRBV7-9 to TRBJ1-3, with D perhaps TRBD1 (6 bases). This CDR3 is built from 17 residues. Deletions cut 4 bases from V and 0 bases from J, with 16 bases between. Germline V gene sequence: CDR1 SEHNR, CDR2 FQNEAQ (reference sequence). For the CDR3, the DNA is TGTGCCAGCAGCTGGGGTTGGGAGACAGGCTCTGGAAACACCATATATTTT. It encodes CASSWGWETGSGNTIYF.

The chain links TRBV9 to TRBJ2-2, with 10 bases fitting TRBD1. CDR3 length equals 16 residues. Trimming at V came to 4 bases and at J to 4 bases, leaving 7 bases not matched to a gene. Germline-derived CDR1 and CDR2 are SGDLS and YYNGEE. The DNA of the CDR3 is TGTGCCAGCAGCATCCGGGACAGGGGATCCACCGGGGAGCTGTTTTTT. As protein: CASSIRDRGSTGELFF.

This chain joins TRBV9 and TRBJ2-7, with a possible D match to TRBD2 (6 bases). The CDR3 totals 13 residues. Germline V lookup: CDR1 SGDLS, CDR2 YYNGEE. Trimming cost V 4 bases and J 7 bases, with 15 bases left between them. The CDR3 here is CASSPGLTEEQYF. As DNA, the CDR3 is TGTGCCAGCAGCCCAGGACTAACGGAGGAGCAGTACTTC.

The chain links TRBV18 to TRBJ1-3, with TRBD1 matching over 7 bases. This CDR3 region has 17 residues. V was pared by 0 bases and J by 1 base, with 6 bases of the junction left unmatched. Per the germline V gene, CDR1 is KGHSH and CDR2 is LQKENI. The CDR3 coding sequence is TGTGCCAGCTCACCACCGAACAGGGGAAGGTCTGGAAACACCATATATTTT. The encoded protein is CASSPPNRGRSGNTIYF.

This clone was recorded a few times. The V gene is TRBV14, the J gene TRBJ2-1; TRBD2 aligns across 13 bases. The CDR3 totals 16 residues. Trimming cost V 4 bases and J 7 bases; bases outside gene matches: 7. In germline, CDR1 is SGHDN, CDR2 FVKESK. For the CDR3, the DNA is TGTGCCAGCAGCCCATCACTAGCGGGGGGGCGTAATGAGCAGTTCTTC. Protein: CASSPSLAGGRNEQFF. The full variable domain, completed using reference TRBV14 and TRBJ2-1, is EAGVTQFPSHSVIEKGQTVTLRCDPISGHDNLYWYRRVMGKEIKFLLHFVKESKQDESGMPNNRFLAERTGGTYSTLKVQPAELEDSGVYFCASSPSLAGGRNEQFFGPGTRLTVL.

This clone was detected only once. The chain combines TRBV7-2 with TRBJ1-1; D perhaps matches TRBD1 (6 bases). The CDR3 covers 14 residues. Trimming cost V 5 bases and J 4 bases, with 14 bases left between them. Germline V lookup: CDR1 SGHTA, CDR2 FQGNSA. CDR3 in DNA: TGTGCCAGCAGCGAGTTCGACAGGATCACTGAAGCTTTCTTT. The encoded protein is CASSEFDRITEAFF.

The gene calls are TRBV18 and TRBJ2-2; TRBD2 matches 11 bases. Germline V gene sequence: CDR1 KGHSH, CDR2 LQKENI. V gave up 6 bases and J gave up 3 bases; unmatched junction bases: 6. The CDR3 consists of 16 residues. The CDR3 DNA reads TGTGCCAGCTCGCTTCTAGCGGGGGGCTACACCGGGGAGCTGTTTTTT. It translates to CASSLLAGGYTGELFF.

V is TRBV7-9 and J is TRBJ2-1; 8 bases agree with TRBD2. CDR1 and CDR2 from the germline V gene are SEHNR and FQNEAQ (reference sequence). The CDR3 sequence is 15 residues long. The junction had 7 bases not matched to a gene; V was cut back by 2 bases and J by 7 bases. The CDR3 DNA reads TGTGCCAGCAGCTTACGGGGGGGCGCCGTGAATGAGCAGTTCTTC. Its protein is CASSLRGGAVNEQFF.

This chain joins TRBV30 and TRBJ2-7, with 8 bases fitting TRBD1. Germline lookup yields CDR1 GTSNPN and CDR2 SVGIG (reference sequence). V was pared by 8 bases and J by 0 bases, with 12 bases of the junction left unmatched. This CDR3 has 15 amino acids. Here the CDR3 DNA reads TGTGCCGGCAAACGGACAGGGTCAAGCTCCTACGAGCAGTACTTC. This sequence encodes CAGKRTGSSSYEQYF.

The V and J genes are TRBV27 and TRBJ1-1, with D maybe TRBD1 (6 bases). The CDR3 loop spans 17 amino acids. Between the trimmed V and J ends, which lost 1 base and 5 bases, there was a span of 20 bases. CDR1 is MNHEY and CDR2 is SMNVEV in the germline V gene (reference sequence). The CDR3 DNA reads TGTGCCAGCAGTTTATATCCCCCTGGACAGTTAGGTACTGAAGCTTTCTTT. Translation gives CASSLYPPGQLGTEAFF.